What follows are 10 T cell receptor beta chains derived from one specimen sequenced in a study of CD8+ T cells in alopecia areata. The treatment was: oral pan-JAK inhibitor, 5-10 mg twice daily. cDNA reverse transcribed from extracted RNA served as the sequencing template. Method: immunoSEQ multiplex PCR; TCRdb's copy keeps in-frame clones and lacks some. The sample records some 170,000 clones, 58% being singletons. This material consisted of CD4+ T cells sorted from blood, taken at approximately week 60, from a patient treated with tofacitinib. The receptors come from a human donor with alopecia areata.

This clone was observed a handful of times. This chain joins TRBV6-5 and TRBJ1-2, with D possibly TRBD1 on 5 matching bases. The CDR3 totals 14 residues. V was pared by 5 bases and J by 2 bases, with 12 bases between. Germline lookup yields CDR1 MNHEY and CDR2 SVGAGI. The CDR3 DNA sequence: TGTGCCAGCAGTCCGGCAGGGTGGAACTATGGCTACACCTTC. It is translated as CASSPAGWNYGYTF.

The CDR3 DNA reads TGCGCCAGCAGCGGTACAGGGGTCACCGGGGAGCTGTTTTTT. Translation: CASSGTGVTGELFF. This chain uses TRBV5-1 with TRBJ2-2; 7 bases fit TRBD1. After removal of 4 bases from V and 4 bases from J, the junction contained 4 bases not matched to a gene. The CDR3 spans 14 residues. CDR1 and CDR2 (germline): SGHRS, YFSETQ.

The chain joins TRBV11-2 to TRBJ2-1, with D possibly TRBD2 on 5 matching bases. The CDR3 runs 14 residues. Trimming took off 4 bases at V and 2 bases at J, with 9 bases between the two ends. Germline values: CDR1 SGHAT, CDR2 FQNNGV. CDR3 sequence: CASSSGGPYNEQFF. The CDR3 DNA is TGTGCCAGCAGCTCGGGCGGGCCCTACAATGAGCAGTTCTTC.

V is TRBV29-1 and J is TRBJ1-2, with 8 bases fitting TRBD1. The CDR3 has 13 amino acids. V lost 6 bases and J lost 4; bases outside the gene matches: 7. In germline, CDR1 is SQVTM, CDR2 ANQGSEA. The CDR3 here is CSVATGVGYGYTF. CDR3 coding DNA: TGCAGCGTCGCGACAGGGGTCGGCTATGGCTACACCTTC.

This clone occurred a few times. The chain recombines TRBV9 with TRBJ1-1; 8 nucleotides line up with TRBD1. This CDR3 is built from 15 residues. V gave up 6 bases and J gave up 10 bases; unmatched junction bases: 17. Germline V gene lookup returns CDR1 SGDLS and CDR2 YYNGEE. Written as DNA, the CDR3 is TGTGCCAGCACCAACCCCGGACAGGGAGAGTTTGCAGCTTTCTTT. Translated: CASTNPGQGEFAAFF. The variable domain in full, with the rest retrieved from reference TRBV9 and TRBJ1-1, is DSGVTQTPKHLITATGQRVTLRCSPRSGDLSVYWYQQSLDQGLQFLIQYYNGEERAKGNILERFSAQQFPDLHSELNLSSLELGDSALYFCASTNPGQGEFAAFFGQGTRLTVV.

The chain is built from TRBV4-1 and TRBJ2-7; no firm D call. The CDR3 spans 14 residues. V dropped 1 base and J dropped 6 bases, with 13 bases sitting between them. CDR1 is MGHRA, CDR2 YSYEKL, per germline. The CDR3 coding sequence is TGCGCCAGCAGCCAAGTCCTACGGGTTACCGAGCAGTACTTC. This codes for CASSQVLRVTEQYF.

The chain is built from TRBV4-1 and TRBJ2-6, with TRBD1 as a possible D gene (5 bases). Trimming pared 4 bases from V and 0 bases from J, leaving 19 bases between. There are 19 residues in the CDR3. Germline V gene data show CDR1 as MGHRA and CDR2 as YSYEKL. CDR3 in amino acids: CASSRLEQARSSGANVLTF. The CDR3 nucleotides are TGCGCCAGCAGCCGTTTAGAACAGGCTCGTAGCTCTGGGGCCAACGTCCTGACTTTC.

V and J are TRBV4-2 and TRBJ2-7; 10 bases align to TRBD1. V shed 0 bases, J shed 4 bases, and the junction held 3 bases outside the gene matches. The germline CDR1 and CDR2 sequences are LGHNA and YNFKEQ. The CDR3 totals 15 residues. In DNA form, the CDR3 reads TGTGCCAGCAGCCAAGATCGACAGGGGGCGTACGAGCAGTACTTC. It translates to CASSQDRQGAYEQYF.

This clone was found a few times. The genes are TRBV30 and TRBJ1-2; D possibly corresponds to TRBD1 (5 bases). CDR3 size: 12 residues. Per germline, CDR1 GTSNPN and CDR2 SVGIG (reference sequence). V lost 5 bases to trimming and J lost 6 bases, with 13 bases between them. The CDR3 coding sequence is TGTGCCTGGCTGACAGCAGCCCATGGCTACACCTTC. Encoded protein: CAWLTAAHGYTF.

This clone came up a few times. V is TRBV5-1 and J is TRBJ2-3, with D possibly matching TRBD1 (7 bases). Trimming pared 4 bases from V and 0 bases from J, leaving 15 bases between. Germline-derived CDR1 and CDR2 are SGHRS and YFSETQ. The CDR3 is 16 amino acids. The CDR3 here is CASSPGDRTSTDTQYF. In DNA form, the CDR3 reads TGCGCCAGCAGCCCGGGGGACAGAACTAGCACAGATACGCAGTATTTT.